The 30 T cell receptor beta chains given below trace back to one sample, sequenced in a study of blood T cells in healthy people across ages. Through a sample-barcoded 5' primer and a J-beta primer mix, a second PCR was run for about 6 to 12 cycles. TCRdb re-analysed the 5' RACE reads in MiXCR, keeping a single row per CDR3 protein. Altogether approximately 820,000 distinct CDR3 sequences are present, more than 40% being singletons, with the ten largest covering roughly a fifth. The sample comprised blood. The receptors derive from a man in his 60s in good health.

The CDR3 protein is CASSLAHSYEQYF. DNA of the CDR3: TGTGCCAGCAGCTTGGCACACTCCTACGAGCAGTACTTC. This chain joins TRBV5-4 and TRBJ2-7; unclear D gene. Deletions cut 0 bases from V and 0 bases from J, with 4 bases between. This CDR3 has 13 amino acids. Germline loops: CDR1 SGHNT, CDR2 YYREEE (reference sequence).

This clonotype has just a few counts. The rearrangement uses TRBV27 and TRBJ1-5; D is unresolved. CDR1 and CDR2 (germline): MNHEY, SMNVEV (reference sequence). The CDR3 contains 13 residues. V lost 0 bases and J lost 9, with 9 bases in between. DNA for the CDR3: TGTGCCAGCAGTTTATCGATAGGCGGGCCCCAGCATTTT. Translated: CASSLSIGGPQHF.

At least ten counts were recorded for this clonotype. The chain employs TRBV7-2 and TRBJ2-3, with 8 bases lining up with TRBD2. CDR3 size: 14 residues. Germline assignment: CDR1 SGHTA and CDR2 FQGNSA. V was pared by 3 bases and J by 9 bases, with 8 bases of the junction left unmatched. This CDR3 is CASSFGPAGDTQYF. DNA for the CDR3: TGTGCCAGCAGCTTCGGACCAGCGGGGGACACGCAGTATTTT.

The CDR3 bases are TGTGCCAGCAGCTTAGCGGGGCTCTTCCAAGAGACCCAGTACTTC. This translates into CASSLAGLFQETQYF. The gene calls are TRBV7-9 and TRBJ2-5, with D possibly matching TRBD1 (5 bases). Trimming stripped 0 bases from V and 1 base from J, with 9 bases between. There are 15 residues in the CDR3. CDR1 is SEHNR, CDR2 FQNEAQ, per germline (reference sequence).

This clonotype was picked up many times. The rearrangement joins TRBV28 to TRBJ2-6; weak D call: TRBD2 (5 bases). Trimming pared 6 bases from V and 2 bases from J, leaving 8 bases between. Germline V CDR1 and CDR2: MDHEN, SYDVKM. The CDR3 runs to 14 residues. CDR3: CASRKEAGANVLTF. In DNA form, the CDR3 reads TGTGCCAGCAGAAAGGAGGCTGGGGCCAACGTCCTGACTTTC. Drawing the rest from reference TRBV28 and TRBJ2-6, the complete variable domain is DVKVTQSSRYLVKRTGEKVFLECVQDMDHENMFWYRQDPGLGLRLIYFSYDVKMKEKGDIPEGYSVSREKKERFSLILESASTNQTSMYLCASRKEAGANVLTFGAGSRLTVL.

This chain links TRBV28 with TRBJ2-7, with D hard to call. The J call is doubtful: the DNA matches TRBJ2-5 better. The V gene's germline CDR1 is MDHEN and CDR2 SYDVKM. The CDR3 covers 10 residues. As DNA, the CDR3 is TGTGCCAGCTCGTCAGAGACCCAGTACTTC. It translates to CASSSETQYF.

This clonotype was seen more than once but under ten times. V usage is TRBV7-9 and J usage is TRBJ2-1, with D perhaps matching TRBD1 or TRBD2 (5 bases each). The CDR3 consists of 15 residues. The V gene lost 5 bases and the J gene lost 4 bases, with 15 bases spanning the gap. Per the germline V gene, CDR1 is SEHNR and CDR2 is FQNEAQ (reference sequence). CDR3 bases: TGTGCCAGCAGCCCCAGGGTAGCGACATACAATGAGCAGTTCTTC. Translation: CASSPRVATYNEQFF. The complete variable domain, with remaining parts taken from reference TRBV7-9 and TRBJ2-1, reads DTGVSQNPRHKITKRGQNVTFRCDPISEHNRLYWYRQTLGQGPEFLTYFQNEAQLEKSRLLSDRFSAERPKGSFSTLEIQRTEQGDSAMYLCASSPRVATYNEQFFGPGTRLTVL.

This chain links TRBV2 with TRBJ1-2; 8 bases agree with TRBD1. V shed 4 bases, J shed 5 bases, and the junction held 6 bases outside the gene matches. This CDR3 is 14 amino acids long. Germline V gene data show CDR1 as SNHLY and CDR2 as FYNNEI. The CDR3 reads CASSAGRGQYGYTF. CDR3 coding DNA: TGTGCCAGCAGTGCGGGCAGGGGGCAGTATGGCTACACCTTC.

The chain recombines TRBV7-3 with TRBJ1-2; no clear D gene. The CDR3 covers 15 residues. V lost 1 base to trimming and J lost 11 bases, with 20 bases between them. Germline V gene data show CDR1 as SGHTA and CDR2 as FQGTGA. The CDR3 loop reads CASSLKGSLSEEYTF. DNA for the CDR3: TGTGCCAGCAGCTTAAAAGGATCCCTGTCGGAAGAATACACCTTC.

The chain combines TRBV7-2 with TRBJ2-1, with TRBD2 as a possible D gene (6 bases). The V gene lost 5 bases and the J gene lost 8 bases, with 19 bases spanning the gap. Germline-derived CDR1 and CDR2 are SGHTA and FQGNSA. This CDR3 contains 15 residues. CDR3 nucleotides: TGTGCCAGCAGCCATGGGGGGACCGGACGGGATGAGCAGTTCTTC. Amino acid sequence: CASSHGGTGRDEQFF.

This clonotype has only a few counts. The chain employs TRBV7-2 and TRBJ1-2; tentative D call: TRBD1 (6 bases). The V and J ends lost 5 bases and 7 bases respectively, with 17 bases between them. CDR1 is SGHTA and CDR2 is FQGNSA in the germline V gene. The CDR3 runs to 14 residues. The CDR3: CASSVRVGGSGYTF. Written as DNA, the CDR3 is TGTGCCAGCAGCGTCAGAGTAGGGGGAAGTGGCTACACCTTC.

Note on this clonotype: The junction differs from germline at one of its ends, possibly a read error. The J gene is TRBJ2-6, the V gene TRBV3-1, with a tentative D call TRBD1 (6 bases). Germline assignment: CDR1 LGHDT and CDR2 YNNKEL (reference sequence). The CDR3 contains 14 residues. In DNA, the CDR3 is TGTGCCGGCAGCACAGGGTTGTGGGCCAACGTCCTGACTTTC. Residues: CAGSTGLWANVLTF.

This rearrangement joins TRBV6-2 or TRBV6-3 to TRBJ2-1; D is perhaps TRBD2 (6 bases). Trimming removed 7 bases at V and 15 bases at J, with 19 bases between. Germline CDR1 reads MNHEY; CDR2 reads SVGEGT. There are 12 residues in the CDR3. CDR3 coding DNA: TGTGCCAGCAATACCAAACCGGGACTTTCGTTCTTC. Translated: CASNTKPGLSFF.

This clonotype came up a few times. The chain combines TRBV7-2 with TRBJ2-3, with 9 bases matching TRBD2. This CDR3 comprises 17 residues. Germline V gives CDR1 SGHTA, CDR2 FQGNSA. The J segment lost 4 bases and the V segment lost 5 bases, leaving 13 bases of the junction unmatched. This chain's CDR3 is CASSQRPLAGGADTQYF. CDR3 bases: TGTGCCAGCAGCCAACGTCCCCTGGCGGGGGGGGCAGATACGCAGTATTTT.

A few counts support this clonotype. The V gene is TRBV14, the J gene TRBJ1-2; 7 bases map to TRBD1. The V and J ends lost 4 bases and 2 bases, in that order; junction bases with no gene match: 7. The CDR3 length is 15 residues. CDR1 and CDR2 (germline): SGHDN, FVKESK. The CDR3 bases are TGTGCCAGCAGCCCAAGCACAGGGGTCAACTATGGCTACACCTTC. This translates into CASSPSTGVNYGYTF.

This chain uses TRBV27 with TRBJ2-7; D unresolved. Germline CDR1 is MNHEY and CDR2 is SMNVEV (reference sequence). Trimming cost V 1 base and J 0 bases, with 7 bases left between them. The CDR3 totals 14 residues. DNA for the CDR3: TGTGCCAGCAGTTTATTTGGCACCTCCTACGAGCAGTACTTC. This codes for CASSLFGTSYEQYF.

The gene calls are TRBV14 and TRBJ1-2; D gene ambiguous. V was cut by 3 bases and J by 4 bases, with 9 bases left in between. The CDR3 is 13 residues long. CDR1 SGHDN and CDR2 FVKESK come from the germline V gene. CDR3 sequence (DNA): TGTGCCAGCAGCCACGGACGGAGCTATGGCTACACCTTC. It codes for CASSHGRSYGYTF. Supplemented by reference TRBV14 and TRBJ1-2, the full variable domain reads EAGVTQFPSHSVIEKGQTVTLRCDPISGHDNLYWYRRVMGKEIKFLLHFVKESKQDESGMPNNRFLAERTGGTYSTLKVQPAELEDSGVYFCASSHGRSYGYTFGSGTRLTVV.

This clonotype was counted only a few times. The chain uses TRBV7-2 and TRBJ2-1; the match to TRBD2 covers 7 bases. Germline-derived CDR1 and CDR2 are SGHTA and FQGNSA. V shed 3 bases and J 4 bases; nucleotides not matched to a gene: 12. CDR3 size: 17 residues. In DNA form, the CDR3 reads TGTGCCAGCAGCTTGAGCGGGACCCCGACTACTTACAATGAGCAGTTCTTC. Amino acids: CASSLSGTPTTYNEQFF.

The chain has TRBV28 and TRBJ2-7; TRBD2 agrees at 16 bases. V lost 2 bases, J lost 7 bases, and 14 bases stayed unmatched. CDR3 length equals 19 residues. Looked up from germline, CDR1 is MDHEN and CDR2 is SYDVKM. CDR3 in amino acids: CASSLMKGLAGGQYNEQYF. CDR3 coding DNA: TGTGCCAGCAGTTTAATGAAGGGACTAGCGGGGGGGCAGTACAATGAGCAGTACTTC.

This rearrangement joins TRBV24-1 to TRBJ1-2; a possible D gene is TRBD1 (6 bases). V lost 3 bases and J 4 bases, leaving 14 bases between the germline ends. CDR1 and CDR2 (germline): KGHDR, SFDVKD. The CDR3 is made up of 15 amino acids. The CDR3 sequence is CATSDLPDRLYGYTF. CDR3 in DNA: TGTGCCACCAGTGATCTCCCCGACAGGCTCTATGGCTACACCTTC.

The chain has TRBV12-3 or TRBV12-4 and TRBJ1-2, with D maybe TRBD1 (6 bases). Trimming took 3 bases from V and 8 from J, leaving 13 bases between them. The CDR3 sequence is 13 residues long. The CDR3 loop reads CASSLMGAYGYTF. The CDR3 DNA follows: TGTGCCAGCAGTTTGATGGGGGCCTACGGCTACACCTTC.

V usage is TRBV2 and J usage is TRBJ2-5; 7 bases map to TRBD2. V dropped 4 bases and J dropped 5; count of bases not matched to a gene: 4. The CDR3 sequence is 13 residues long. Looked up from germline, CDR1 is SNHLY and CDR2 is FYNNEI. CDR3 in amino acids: CASSGLAWETQYF. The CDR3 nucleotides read TGTGCCAGCAGTGGACTAGCATGGGAGACCCAGTACTTC.

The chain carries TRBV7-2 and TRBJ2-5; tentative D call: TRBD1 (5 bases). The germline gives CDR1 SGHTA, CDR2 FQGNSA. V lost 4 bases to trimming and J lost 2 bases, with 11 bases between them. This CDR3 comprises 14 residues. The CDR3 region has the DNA TGTGCCAGCAGCTCAGGGCACCGACAAGAGACCCAGTACTTC. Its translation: CASSSGHRQETQYF.

CDR3 protein: CASSLSGRELFF. CDR3 in DNA: TGTGCCAGCAGCTTGAGTGGCAGGGAGCTGTTTTTT. The genes are TRBV5-5 and TRBJ2-2; no clear D gene. Trimming took 1 base from V and 9 from J, leaving 7 bases between them. The CDR3 covers 12 residues. Germline V lookup: CDR1 SGHKS, CDR2 YYEKEE (reference sequence).

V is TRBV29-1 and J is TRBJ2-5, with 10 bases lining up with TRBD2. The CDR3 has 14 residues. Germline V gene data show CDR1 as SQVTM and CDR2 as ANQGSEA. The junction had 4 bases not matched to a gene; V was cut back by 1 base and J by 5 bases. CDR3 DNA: TGCAGCGTTGAAGTCGGGACTAGCGTCGAGACCCAGTACTTC. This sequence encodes CSVEVGTSVETQYF.

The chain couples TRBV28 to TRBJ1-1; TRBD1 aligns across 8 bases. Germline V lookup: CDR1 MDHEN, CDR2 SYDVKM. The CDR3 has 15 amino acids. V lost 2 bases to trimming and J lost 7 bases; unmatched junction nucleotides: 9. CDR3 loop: CASSLLRQGPDEAFF. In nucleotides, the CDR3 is TGTGCCAGCAGTTTACTTCGACAGGGGCCTGATGAAGCTTTCTTT.

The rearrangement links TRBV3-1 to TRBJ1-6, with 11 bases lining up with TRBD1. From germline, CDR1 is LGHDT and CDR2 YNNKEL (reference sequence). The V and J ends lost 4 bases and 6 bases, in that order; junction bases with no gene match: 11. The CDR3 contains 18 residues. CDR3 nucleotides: TGTGCCAGCAGCCGGACAGGGGGCCTCTCTCTGGGTAATTCACCCCTCCACTTT. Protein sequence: CASSRTGGLSLGNSPLHF.

In DNA, the CDR3 is TGCAGTGCTAGAGATTTCCGTTCCGAGGAGCAGTACTTC. Translated: CSARDFRSEEQYF. The gene calls are TRBV20-1 and TRBJ2-7, with D hard to call. The CDR3 contains 13 residues. The germline gives CDR1 DFQATT, CDR2 SNEGSKA (reference sequence). The germline V and J ends were trimmed by 0 bases and 7 bases, with 13 bases remaining between them.

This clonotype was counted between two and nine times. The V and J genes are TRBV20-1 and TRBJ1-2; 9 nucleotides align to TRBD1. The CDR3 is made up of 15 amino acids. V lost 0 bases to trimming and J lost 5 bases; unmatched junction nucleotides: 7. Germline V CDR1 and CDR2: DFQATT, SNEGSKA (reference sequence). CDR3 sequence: CSARDSEQGAYGYTF. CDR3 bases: TGCAGTGCTAGAGATTCGGAACAGGGGGCATATGGCTACACCTTC.

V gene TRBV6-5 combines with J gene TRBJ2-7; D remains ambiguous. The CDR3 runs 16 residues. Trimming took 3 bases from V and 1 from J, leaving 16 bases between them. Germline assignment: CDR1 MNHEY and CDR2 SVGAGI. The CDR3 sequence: CASSYKGYVSSYEQYF. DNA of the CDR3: TGTGCCAGCAGTTATAAAGGGTACGTTTCGTCCTACGAGCAGTACTTC.